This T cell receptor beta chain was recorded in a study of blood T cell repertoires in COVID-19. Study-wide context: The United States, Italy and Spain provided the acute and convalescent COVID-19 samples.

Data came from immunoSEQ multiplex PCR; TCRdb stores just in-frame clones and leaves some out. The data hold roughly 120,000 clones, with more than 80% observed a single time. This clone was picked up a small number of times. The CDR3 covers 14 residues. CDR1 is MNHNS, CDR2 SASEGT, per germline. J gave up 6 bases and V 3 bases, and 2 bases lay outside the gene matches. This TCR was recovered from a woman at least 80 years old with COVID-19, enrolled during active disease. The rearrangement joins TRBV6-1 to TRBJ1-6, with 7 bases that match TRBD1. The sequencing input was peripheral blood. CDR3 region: CASSETGSNSPLHF. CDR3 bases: TGTGCCAGCAGTGAGACAGGGAGTAATTCACCCCTCCACTTT.